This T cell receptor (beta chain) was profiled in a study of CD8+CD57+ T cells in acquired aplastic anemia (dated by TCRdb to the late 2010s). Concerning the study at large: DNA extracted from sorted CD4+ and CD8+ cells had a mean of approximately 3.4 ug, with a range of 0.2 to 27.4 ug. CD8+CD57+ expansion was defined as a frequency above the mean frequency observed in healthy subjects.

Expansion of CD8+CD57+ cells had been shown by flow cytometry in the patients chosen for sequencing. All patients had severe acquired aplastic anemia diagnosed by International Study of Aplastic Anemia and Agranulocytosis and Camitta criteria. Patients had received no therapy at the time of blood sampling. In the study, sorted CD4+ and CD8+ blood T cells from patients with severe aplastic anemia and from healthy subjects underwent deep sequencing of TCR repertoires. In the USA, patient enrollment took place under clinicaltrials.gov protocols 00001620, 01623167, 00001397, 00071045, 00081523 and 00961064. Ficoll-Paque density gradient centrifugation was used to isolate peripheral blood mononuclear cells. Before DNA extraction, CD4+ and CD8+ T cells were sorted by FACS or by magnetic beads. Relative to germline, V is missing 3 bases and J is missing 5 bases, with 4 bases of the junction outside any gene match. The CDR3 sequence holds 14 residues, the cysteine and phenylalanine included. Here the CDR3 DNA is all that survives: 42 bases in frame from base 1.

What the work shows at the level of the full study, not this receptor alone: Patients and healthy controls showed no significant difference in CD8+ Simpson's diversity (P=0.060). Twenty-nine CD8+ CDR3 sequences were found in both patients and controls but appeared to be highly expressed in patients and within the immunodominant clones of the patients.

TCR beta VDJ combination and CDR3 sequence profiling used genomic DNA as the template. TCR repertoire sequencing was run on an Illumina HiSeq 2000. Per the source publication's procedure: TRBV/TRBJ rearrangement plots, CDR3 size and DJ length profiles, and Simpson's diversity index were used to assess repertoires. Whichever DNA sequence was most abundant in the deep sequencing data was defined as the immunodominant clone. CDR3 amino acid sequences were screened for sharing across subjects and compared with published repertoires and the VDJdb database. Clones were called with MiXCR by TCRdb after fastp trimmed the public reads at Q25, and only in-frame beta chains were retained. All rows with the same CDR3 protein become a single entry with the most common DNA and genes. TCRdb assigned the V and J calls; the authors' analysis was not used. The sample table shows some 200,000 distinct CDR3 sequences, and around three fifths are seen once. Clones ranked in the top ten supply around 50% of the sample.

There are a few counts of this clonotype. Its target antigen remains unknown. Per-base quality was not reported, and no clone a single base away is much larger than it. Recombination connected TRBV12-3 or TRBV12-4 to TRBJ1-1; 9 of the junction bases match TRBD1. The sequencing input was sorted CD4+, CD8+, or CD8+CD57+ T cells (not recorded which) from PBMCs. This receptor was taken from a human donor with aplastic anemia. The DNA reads TGTGCCAGCAGTTTTCGGACAGGGGTGACTGAAGCTTTCTTT. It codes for CASSFRTGVTEAFF.